The 16 T cell receptor beta chains in this list originate from one sample, sequenced in a study of blood T cell repertoires in COVID-19. TCRdb's table, derived via immunoSEQ multiplex PCR, lists solely in-frame clones and lacks some. The sample records under 400,000 clones, over 75% being singletons. Sequenced: peripheral blood. Source of these receptors: a woman in her thirties with COVID-19, enrolled during active disease.

The V call is TRBV10-3, the J call TRBJ2-2; the match to TRBD2 covers 13 bases. J gave up 6 bases and V 3 bases, and 1 base lay outside the gene matches. The CDR3 is 15 amino acids. CDR1 and CDR2 from the germline V gene are ENHRY and SYGVKD. The CDR3 is CAISEGLAGAGELFF. The CDR3 nucleotides read TGTGCCATCAGTGAAGGACTAGCGGGAGCCGGGGAGCTGTTTTTT.

The chain combines TRBV16 with TRBJ1-5; perhaps TRBD1 as D (6 bases). The ends were cut back, 8 bases at V and 5 bases at J, with 13 bases in the middle. The germline V gene has CDR1 KGHSY and CDR2 FQNENV. This CDR3 is 13 amino acids long. CDR3: CASQKGGYQPQHF. DNA for the CDR3: TGTGCCAGCCAAAAGGGGGGGTATCAGCCCCAGCATTTT.

The chain carries TRBV6-8 and TRBJ2-1, with a tentative D call TRBD1 (6 bases). The V gene's germline CDR1 is MNHGY and CDR2 SAAAGT. V lost 2 bases and J lost 8, with 13 bases in between. The CDR3 totals 14 residues. Here the CDR3 DNA reads TGTGCCAGCAGTTACCAGGGGTACGGCCATGAGCAGTTCTTC. Protein sequence: CASSYQGYGHEQFF.

The chain employs TRBV19 and TRBJ2-7; D may be TRBD2 (5 bases). Trimming removed 5 bases at V and 3 bases at J, with 14 bases between. Germline assignment: CDR1 LNHDA and CDR2 SQIVND (reference sequence). The CDR3 is 14 residues long. This CDR3 is CASSAAATYYEQYF. CDR3 coding DNA: TGTGCCAGTAGTGCAGCGGCGACATACTACGAGCAGTACTTC.

This chain uses TRBV19 with TRBJ2-1; 12 bases line up with TRBD1. From germline, CDR1 is LNHDA and CDR2 SQIVND (reference sequence). Trimming cost V 11 bases and J 1 base; bases outside gene matches: 9. This CDR3 has 16 amino acids. CDR3 coding DNA: TGTGCCGTACAGGGACAGGGGGCTTCGTCCTACAATGAGCAGTTCTTC. Its translation: CAVQGQGASSYNEQFF.

This clone was seen just once. The J gene is TRBJ1-5, the V gene TRBV7-2, with 7 bases aligning to TRBD1. The CDR3 is 14 residues long. Germline lookup yields CDR1 SGHTA and CDR2 FQGNSA. Trimming took 6 bases from V and 6 from J; bases not matched to a gene: 8. CDR3 amino acids: CASSPGGGFQPQHF. The DNA for the CDR3 is TGTGCCAGCAGTCCGGGAGGGGGCTTTCAGCCCCAGCATTTT.

The chain is built from TRBV28 and TRBJ2-3; 13 bases are shared with TRBD2. The V gene end was trimmed by 6 bases and the J gene end by 3 bases; junction bases not matched to a gene: 6. CDR3 length equals 16 residues. CDR1 is MDHEN and CDR2 is SYDVKM in the germline V gene. CDR3 nucleotides: TGTGCCAGCAGCTCCGGACTAGCGGGAGTGACAGATACGCAGTATTTT. It yields the protein CASSSGLAGVTDTQYF.

J is TRBJ2-5 and V is TRBV12-3 or TRBV12-4; D gene unclear. This CDR3 contains 12 residues. Trimming shortened V by 5 bases and J by 4 bases, and 8 bases separated the two germline ends. CDR3 sequence: CASSHLGETQYF. In DNA, the CDR3 is TGTGCCAGCAGTCATCTAGGAGAGACCCAGTACTTC.

V usage is TRBV4-2 and J usage is TRBJ2-5, with D possibly TRBD2 on 5 matching bases. The germline V and J ends were trimmed by 4 bases and 1 base, with 16 bases remaining between them. CDR1 and CDR2 (germline): LGHNA, YNFKEQ. This CDR3 region has 16 residues. CDR3 DNA: TGTGCCAGCAGCCTAGGTGGAGGAGGCGGCCAAGAGACCCAGTACTTC. Translated, it gives CASSLGGGGGQETQYF.

The chain couples TRBV24-1 to TRBJ2-3; 11 bases match TRBD1. This CDR3 is 17 amino acids long. Unmatched junction bases numbered 8, after V lost 2 bases and J lost 5 bases. The V gene's germline CDR1 is KGHDR and CDR2 SFDVKD. The CDR3 is CATSDSFPGTGGDTQYF. DNA for the CDR3: TGTGCCACCAGTGATTCCTTCCCCGGGACAGGGGGAGATACGCAGTATTTT.

The rearrangement joins TRBV2 to TRBJ2-4, with D possibly matching TRBD2 (5 bases). With 7 bases removed from V and 8 bases from J, the gap between germline ends came to 15 bases. This CDR3 comprises 13 residues. CDR1 and CDR2 (germline): SNHLY, FYNNEI. The CDR3, as DNA: TGTGCCAGCACGGTTCAGATGCGGGACATTCAGTACTTC. This gives the protein CASTVQMRDIQYF.

The chain carries TRBV18 and TRBJ2-1; D possibly corresponds to TRBD1 (6 bases). V gave up 2 bases and J gave up 7 bases, with 9 bases separating them. CDR1 KGHSH and CDR2 LQKENI come from the germline V gene. This CDR3 region has 13 residues. The CDR3: CASSPGQRNEQFF. CDR3 DNA: TGTGCCAGCTCACCAGGACAGAGGAATGAGCAGTTCTTC.

This chain joins TRBV6-4 and TRBJ1-1; 11 nucleotides match TRBD1. The CDR3 contains 14 residues. The germline V gene has CDR1 MRHNA and CDR2 SNTAGT. J was trimmed by 4 bases and V by 2 bases; bases with no gene match: 0. CDR3 sequence reads: CASSDGQGATEAFF. DNA for the CDR3: TGTGCCAGCAGTGACGGACAGGGGGCCACTGAAGCTTTCTTT.

The chain combines TRBV6-6 with TRBJ2-7; D is perhaps TRBD1 (5 bases). CDR1 is MNHNY and CDR2 is SVGAGI in the germline V gene (reference sequence). This CDR3 comprises 13 residues. The V and J ends lost 6 bases and 5 bases respectively, with 14 bases between them. CDR3 sequence: CASSPQGRHEQYF. CDR3 bases: TGTGCCAGCAGCCCCCAGGGCAGGCACGAGCAGTACTTC.

This clone was picked up a small number of times. This chain connects TRBV30 to TRBJ1-3; TRBD1 matches at 7 bases. The V gene end was trimmed by 3 bases and the J gene end by 0 bases; junction bases not matched to a gene: 2. Germline V gene sequence: CDR1 GTSNPN, CDR2 SVGIG (reference sequence). The CDR3 spans 14 residues. The CDR3 sequence: CAWRRQGSGNTIYF. The CDR3 bases are TGTGCCTGGAGAAGACAGGGCTCTGGAAACACCATATATTTT.

The V and J genes are TRBV9 and TRBJ1-4, with D unclear. This CDR3 has 15 residues. CDR1 and CDR2 from the germline V gene are SGDLS and YYNGEE. The V end lost 4 bases, the J end lost 3 bases, and 13 bases lay between the germline ends. CDR3 in DNA: TGTGCCAGCAGCCCGTCACCGGGTTCTAATGAAAAACTGTTTTTT. Residues: CASSPSPGSNEKLFF. The full variable domain, completed using reference TRBV9 and TRBJ1-4, is DSGVTQTPKHLITATGQRVTLRCSPRSGDLSVYWYQQSLDQGLQFLIQYYNGEERAKGNILERFSAQQFPDLHSELNLSSLELGDSALYFCASSPSPGSNEKLFFGSGTQLSVL.